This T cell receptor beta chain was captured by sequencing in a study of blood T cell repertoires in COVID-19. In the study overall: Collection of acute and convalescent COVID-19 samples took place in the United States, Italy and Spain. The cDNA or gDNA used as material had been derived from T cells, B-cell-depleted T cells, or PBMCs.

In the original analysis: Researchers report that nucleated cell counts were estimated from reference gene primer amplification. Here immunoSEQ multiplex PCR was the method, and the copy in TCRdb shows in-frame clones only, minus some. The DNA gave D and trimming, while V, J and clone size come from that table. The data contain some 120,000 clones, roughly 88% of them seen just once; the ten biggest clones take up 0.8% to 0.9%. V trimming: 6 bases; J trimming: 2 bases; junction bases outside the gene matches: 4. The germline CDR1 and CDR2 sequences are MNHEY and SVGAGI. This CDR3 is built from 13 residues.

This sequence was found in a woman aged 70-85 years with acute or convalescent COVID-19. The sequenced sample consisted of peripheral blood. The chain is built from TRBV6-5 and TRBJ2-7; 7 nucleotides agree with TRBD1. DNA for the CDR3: TGTGCCAGCAGGGGCCAGGGGGCCTACGAGCAGTACTTC. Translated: CASRGQGAYEQYF.